The source of this T cell receptor beta chain is a study of blood T cell repertoires in COVID-19. Across the whole study: Italy, Spain and the United States were the sources of the convalescent and acute COVID-19 samples. T cells, B-cell-depleted T cells, or PBMCs provided the cDNA or gDNA that served as material.

The CDR3 loop spans 18 amino acids. CDR1 is MNHEY and CDR2 is SVGEGT in the germline V gene. V lost 2 bases to trimming and J lost 9 bases; unmatched junction nucleotides: 19. Clones were sequenced by immunoSEQ multiplex PCR, and TCRdb holds only the in-frame ones, with some missing. The sample lists 130,000 or so clones; over 75% were seen once. Sequencing input: peripheral blood. The chain is built from TRBV6-2 or TRBV6-3 and TRBJ2-1; 7 bases agree with TRBD2. This TCR was sampled from a woman in her sixties or seventies with acute or convalescent COVID-19. This chain's CDR3 is CASSYPLLLGGLSAEQFF. In DNA form, the CDR3 reads TGTGCCAGCAGTTACCCCCTTCTATTGGGGGGGTTATCCGCTGAGCAGTTCTTC.